A selection of T cell receptor beta chains follows, all from one sample in a study of OX40 agonist ivuxolimab in advanced cancers. TCRdb keeps only in-frame clones here, not all; method: immunoSEQ multiplex PCR. The sample gives 77,000 or so clones, about 90% of which show up once; under 0.9% is in the top ten. Sequenced here: CD4+ or CD8+ T cells sorted from blood, sampled in a trial of the OX40 agonist ivuxolimab. These receptors came from an adult with an advanced solid tumor such as melanoma, head and neck, liver or kidney cancer. Both conserved end residues are part of each CDR3. The D gene is left open where the match is weak. Part of the rows lack a size; the others show once, few, many or a class for expanded clones.

j_gene: TRBJ2-7; v_gene: TRBV2; abundance: .; d_gene: .; CDR3nt: TGTGCCAGCAGTGTAGCCTACGAGCAGTACTTC; CDR3aa: CASSVAYEQYF
j_gene: TRBJ2-3; v_gene: TRBV6-1; abundance: .; d_gene: .; CDR3nt: TGTGCCAGCAACGTGGGGGGCACAGATACGCAGTATTTT; CDR3aa: CASNVGGTDTQYF
j_gene: TRBJ2-2; v_gene: TRBV7-2; abundance: .; d_gene: .; CDR3nt: TGTGCCAGCAGCTCACAGGGTAGTGGCACCGGGGAGCTGTTTTTT; CDR3aa: CASSSQGSGTGELFF
j_gene: TRBJ1-2; v_gene: TRBV11-2; abundance: .; d_gene: .; CDR3nt: TGTGCCAGCAGCTTAGATCGGGGACGGGCCAGCTATGGCTACACCTTC; CDR3aa: CASSLDRGRASYGYTF
j_gene: TRBJ2-2; v_gene: TRBV6-1; abundance: .; d_gene: TRBD1; CDR3nt: TGTGCCAGCAGTAGGGGGCCGAACACCGGGGAGCTGTTTTTT; CDR3aa: CASSRGPNTGELFF
j_gene: TRBJ1-4; v_gene: TRBV30; abundance: .; d_gene: .; CDR3nt: TGTGCCTGGAGTGTACTGGGGACAACTAATGAAAAACTGTTTTTT; CDR3aa: CAWSVLGTTNEKLFF
j_gene: TRBJ2-3; v_gene: TRBV2; abundance: .; d_gene: .; CDR3nt: TGTGCCAGCGGGCAGGGGAACGCAGATACGCAGTATTTT; CDR3aa: CASGQGNADTQYF
j_gene: TRBJ2-2; v_gene: TRBV5-1; abundance: .; d_gene: TRBD2; CDR3nt: TGCGCCAGCAGCCCAGGAACTAGCGTAGTTGAAGGGGAGCTGTTTTTT; CDR3aa: CASSPGTSVVEGELFF
j_gene: TRBJ1-4; v_gene: TRBV6-5; abundance: .; d_gene: TRBD1; CDR3nt: TGTGCCAGCAGTTATTACCAGGACAGGAGGGAAGAAAAACTGTTTTTT; CDR3aa: CASSYYQDRREEKLFF
j_gene: TRBJ1-1; v_gene: TRBV10-3; abundance: .; d_gene: TRBD1; CDR3nt: TGTGCCATCAGCCCTACAGGGGGGAGGAACACTGAAGCTTTCTTT; CDR3aa: CAISPTGGRNTEAFF
j_gene: TRBJ2-6; v_gene: TRBV7-8; abundance: once; d_gene: .; CDR3nt: TGTGCCAGCAGCCCTCCGGGACCGGATTCTGGGGCCAACGTCCTGACTTTC; CDR3aa: CASSPPGPDSGANVLTF
j_gene: TRBJ2-3; v_gene: TRBV5-1; abundance: .; d_gene: TRBD2; CDR3nt: TGCGCCAGCAGCTTGGAACTAGCGGATACAGATACGCAGTATTTT; CDR3aa: CASSLELADTDTQYF
j_gene: TRBJ1-4; v_gene: TRBV5-1; abundance: .; d_gene: .; CDR3nt: TGCGCCAGCAGCACCGGACTCACAAGAAATGGGAAACTGTTTTTT; CDR3aa: CASSTGLTRNGKLFF
j_gene: TRBJ2-3; v_gene: TRBV7-6; abundance: .; d_gene: TRBD2; CDR3nt: TGTGCCAGCAGCTCCTTAGCGGGCAACACAGATACGCAGTATTTT; CDR3aa: CASSSLAGNTDTQYF
j_gene: TRBJ2-1; v_gene: TRBV20-1; abundance: .; d_gene: .; CDR3nt: TGCAGTGCTAGAGCGGGGAATGAGCAGTTCTTC; CDR3aa: CSARAGNEQFF
j_gene: TRBJ1-1; v_gene: TRBV18; abundance: once; d_gene: .; CDR3nt: TGTGCCAGCTCAGCCAATAAGAACACTGAAGCTTTCTTT; CDR3aa: CASSANKNTEAFF
j_gene: TRBJ1-2; v_gene: TRBV6-5; abundance: few; d_gene: .; CDR3nt: TGTGCCAGCAGTTACGGCTCACAGGGTGGCAACTATGGCTACACCTTC; CDR3aa: CASSYGSQGGNYGYTF
j_gene: TRBJ1-3; v_gene: TRBV29-1; abundance: few; d_gene: TRBD1; CDR3nt: TGCAGCGCCCGACAGGGGTCGTCTGGAAACACCATATATTTT; CDR3aa: CSARQGSSGNTIYF
j_gene: TRBJ2-5; v_gene: TRBV19; abundance: .; d_gene: .; CDR3nt: TGTGCCAGTAGTATGGTCGGGGCCAAGTACTTC; CDR3aa: CASSMVGAKYF
j_gene: TRBJ2-7; v_gene: TRBV12-2; abundance: .; d_gene: .; CDR3nt: TGTGCAAGTCCCGAAACGGACACCCGCTCCTACGAGCAGTACTTC; CDR3aa: CASPETDTRSYEQYF
j_gene: TRBJ2-3; v_gene: TRBV5-1; abundance: .; d_gene: .; CDR3nt: TGCGCCACCTCTACGGAGGGAGATACGCAGTATTTT; CDR3aa: CATSTEGDTQYF
j_gene: TRBJ2-3; v_gene: TRBV7-3; abundance: .; d_gene: TRBD2; CDR3nt: TGTGCCAGCAGCCCTAGGACTAGCGGGAGCACAGATACGCAGTATTTT; CDR3aa: CASSPRTSGSTDTQYF
j_gene: TRBJ2-7; v_gene: TRBV7-2; abundance: .; d_gene: .; CDR3nt: TGTGCCAGCAGCTTCGGTCAGGGGTTCGAGCAGTACTTC; CDR3aa: CASSFGQGFEQYF
j_gene: TRBJ2-3; v_gene: TRBV28; abundance: .; d_gene: TRBD1; CDR3nt: TGTGCCAGCAGTTTAAACAGGGGAGTCGGGACAGATACGCAGTATTTT; CDR3aa: CASSLNRGVGTDTQYF
j_gene: TRBJ1-2; v_gene: TRBV5-1; abundance: .; d_gene: TRBD1; CDR3nt: TGCGCCAGCAGCTTTATACCGACCCAGGGGGACTATGGCTACACCTTC; CDR3aa: CASSFIPTQGDYGYTF
j_gene: TRBJ2-3; v_gene: TRBV2; abundance: .; d_gene: .; CDR3nt: TGTGCCAGCGCCCCGGACGGCGATACGCAGTATTTT; CDR3aa: CASAPDGDTQYF
j_gene: TRBJ2-3; v_gene: TRBV28; abundance: .; d_gene: .; CDR3nt: TGTGCCAGCAGTCCTAATGGGGACACAGATACGCAGTATTTT; CDR3aa: CASSPNGDTDTQYF
j_gene: TRBJ1-1; v_gene: TRBV28; abundance: .; d_gene: .; CDR3nt: TGTGCCAGCAGTCGGGGCGGGGCGGGGCCGATGAACACTGAAGCTTTCTTT; CDR3aa: CASSRGGAGPMNTEAFF
j_gene: TRBJ1-5; v_gene: TRBV2; abundance: .; d_gene: .; CDR3nt: TGTGCCAGCAGTGGGGGGGGGTCCTATCAGCCCCAGCATTTT; CDR3aa: CASSGGGSYQPQHF
j_gene: TRBJ2-6; v_gene: TRBV6-1; abundance: .; d_gene: .; CDR3nt: TGTGCCAGCAGTTCCTCGACTGGGGCCAACGTCCTGACTTTC; CDR3aa: CASSSSTGANVLTF
j_gene: TRBJ2-7; v_gene: TRBV6-6; abundance: .; d_gene: .; CDR3nt: TGTGCCAGCAAGAAACTCGGGGACGGCTCCTACGAGCAGTACTTC; CDR3aa: CASKKLGDGSYEQYF
j_gene: TRBJ1-1; v_gene: TRBV27; abundance: few; d_gene: TRBD1; CDR3nt: TGTGCCAGCAGGATCCTCACAGGGGCCGGAACTGAAGCTTTCTTT; CDR3aa: CASRILTGAGTEAFF
j_gene: TRBJ2-1; v_gene: TRBV19; abundance: once; d_gene: TRBD2; CDR3nt: TGTGCCAGTAGCCCCAGACTAGCGGGAGGGGGGAATGAGCAGTTCTTC; CDR3aa: CASSPRLAGGGNEQFF
j_gene: TRBJ2-5; v_gene: TRBV5-1; abundance: .; d_gene: TRBD1; CDR3nt: TGCGCCAGCAGCACACAGTCCGGGACAGGGGGCCTGGTGACCCAGTACTTC; CDR3aa: CASSTQSGTGGLVTQYF
j_gene: TRBJ1-5; v_gene: TRBV18; abundance: .; d_gene: TRBD1; CDR3nt: TGTGCCAGCTCTCAGGGGGGACAGGGAGGTCAGCCCCAGCATTTT; CDR3aa: CASSQGGQGGQPQHF
j_gene: TRBJ1-1; v_gene: TRBV7-9; abundance: few; d_gene: TRBD1; CDR3nt: TGTGCCAGCAGTTTACAGGGGCTATCTGAAGCTTTCTTT; CDR3aa: CASSLQGLSEAFF
j_gene: TRBJ1-5; v_gene: TRBV28; abundance: .; d_gene: .; CDR3nt: TGTGCCAGCAATCGGGACGATAGCAATCAGCCCCAGCATTTT; CDR3aa: CASNRDDSNQPQHF
j_gene: TRBJ2-7; v_gene: TRBV5-1; abundance: .; d_gene: .; CDR3nt: TGCGCCAGCAGCGGAGGGCAGGGGTTCGAGCAGTACTTC; CDR3aa: CASSGGQGFEQYF
j_gene: TRBJ1-4; v_gene: TRBV9; abundance: .; d_gene: .; CDR3nt: TGTGCCAGCAGCGTCGGACGGACGGCAACTAATGAAAAACTGTTTTTT; CDR3aa: CASSVGRTATNEKLFF
j_gene: TRBJ2-3; v_gene: TRBV7-9; abundance: .; d_gene: .; CDR3nt: TGTGCCAGCAGTGATAGCGCCAGCACAGATACGCAGTATTTT; CDR3aa: CASSDSASTDTQYF
j_gene: TRBJ1-1; v_gene: TRBV5-1; abundance: few; d_gene: .; CDR3nt: TGCGCCAGCAGCGTCGAAATGAACACTGAAGCTTTCTTT; CDR3aa: CASSVEMNTEAFF
j_gene: TRBJ2-1; v_gene: TRBV18; abundance: once; d_gene: .; CDR3nt: TGTGCCAGCTCACCAAATCTGCAGAACAATGAGCAGTTCTTC; CDR3aa: CASSPNLQNNEQFF
j_gene: TRBJ2-7; v_gene: TRBV6-4; abundance: .; d_gene: .; CDR3nt: TGTGCCAGCATTATTCCTACAGCGGTCTACGAGCAGTACTTC; CDR3aa: CASIIPTAVYEQYF
j_gene: TRBJ2-1; v_gene: TRBV6-1; abundance: .; d_gene: .; CDR3nt: TGTGCCAGCAAGGTAGAAACTTTCGGGAATGAGCAGTTCTTC; CDR3aa: CASKVETFGNEQFF
j_gene: TRBJ2-5; v_gene: TRBV7-3; abundance: once; d_gene: .; CDR3nt: TGTGCCAGCAGCACGGAGAGACCCAGTTGGAGGGGCCAGTACTTC; CDR3aa: CASSTERPSWRGQYF
j_gene: TRBJ2-7; v_gene: TRBV28; abundance: few; d_gene: .; CDR3nt: TGTGCCAGCAGTTCACCAGGCAACTACGAGCAGTACTTC; CDR3aa: CASSSPGNYEQYF
j_gene: TRBJ2-2; v_gene: TRBV11-1; abundance: .; d_gene: .; CDR3nt: TGTGCCAGCAGCTCCCCACGAGTTCAGGAGAACACCGGGGAGCTGTTTTTT; CDR3aa: CASSSPRVQENTGELFF
j_gene: TRBJ2-2; v_gene: TRBV18; abundance: medium-sized; d_gene: .; CDR3nt: TGTGCCAGCTCACCACAGGAGTATGAACGGGAGCTGTTTTTT; CDR3aa: CASSPQEYERELFF